A selection of T cell receptor beta chains follows, all from one sample in a study of human T cells and chemical hapten exposure. TCRdb itself ran the RACE reads through MiXCR, one entry per CDR3 protein. The sample yields around 130,000 distinct CDR3 sequences, approximately 10% seen once. The sample was whole blood. These receptors all stem from a male donor in good health. Some clones in this sample may be carry-over from other donors' samples. Both conserved end residues are part of each CDR3. D genes are given only for firm matches. Some rows mark clone size as missing; the rest say once, few, many or name a class of expanded clone.

CDR3 protein: CATSTRVEGTGELFF
CDR3 DNA: TGTGCCACCAGTACGCGCGTCGAGGGGACCGGGGAGCTGTTTTTT
J gene: TRBJ2-2
clone size: few
D gene: .
V gene: TRBV24-1

CDR3 protein: CASSLSGTGVRETQYF
CDR3 DNA: TGTGCCAGTAGTCTATCCGGGACAGGGGTGAGGGAGACCCAGTACTTC
J gene: TRBJ2-5
clone size: .
D gene: TRBD1
V gene: TRBV19

CDR3 protein: CASSRGLAGVKQFF
CDR3 DNA: TGTGCCAGTAGCCGGGGACTAGCGGGAGTAAAGCAGTTCTTC
J gene: TRBJ2-1
clone size: .
D gene: TRBD2
V gene: TRBV19

CDR3 protein: CASSLAPEGETQYF
CDR3 DNA: TGCGCCAGCAGCTTGGCCCCTGAGGGGGAGACCCAGTACTTC
J gene: TRBJ2-5
clone size: few
D gene: .
V gene: TRBV5-1

CDR3 protein: CASSFRGPGANVLTF
CDR3 DNA: TGTGCCAGCAGCTTCAGGGGGCCGGGGGCCAACGTCCTGACTTTC
J gene: TRBJ2-6
clone size: many
D gene: TRBD1
V gene: TRBV7-2

CDR3 protein: CASSQDGTAQETQYF
CDR3 DNA: TGCGCCAGCAGCCAAGATGGGACGGCCCAAGAGACCCAGTACTTC
J gene: TRBJ2-5
clone size: .
D gene: .
V gene: TRBV4-3

CDR3 protein: CASSYATGPREGTEAFF
CDR3 DNA: TGTGCCAGCAGTTACGCGACCGGGCCTCGGGAAGGAACTGAAGCTTTCTTT
J gene: TRBJ1-1
clone size: few
D gene: .
V gene: TRBV6-6

CDR3 protein: CASSQVTVNYGYTF
CDR3 DNA: TGTGCCAGCAGCCAGGTGACAGTGAACTATGGCTACACCTTC
J gene: TRBJ1-2
clone size: many
D gene: .
V gene: TRBV3-1

CDR3 protein: CSAIAESSYNEQFF
CDR3 DNA: TGCAGTGCTATAGCGGAAAGCTCCTACAATGAGCAGTTCTTC
J gene: TRBJ2-1
clone size: many
D gene: .
V gene: TRBV20-1

CDR3 protein: CASSPRGDTYSNQPQHF
CDR3 DNA: TGTGCCAGCAGTCCTAGGGGGGACACTTATAGCAATCAGCCCCAGCATTTT
J gene: TRBJ1-5
clone size: few
D gene: .
V gene: TRBV28

CDR3 protein: CSANGGAGVGETQYF
CDR3 DNA: TGCAGTGCTAACGGGGGGGCCGGCGTTGGCGAGACCCAGTACTTC
J gene: TRBJ2-5
clone size: many
D gene: TRBD2
V gene: TRBV20-1

CDR3 protein: CASSLWGRAGELFF
CDR3 DNA: TGTGCCAGCAGTTTGTGGGGGCGAGCCGGGGAGCTGTTTTTT
J gene: TRBJ2-2
clone size: many
D gene: .
V gene: TRBV27

CDR3 protein: CASSYGLTGIRGKLFF
CDR3 DNA: TGTGCCAGCAGTTACGGATTGACAGGGATCCGGGGAAAACTGTTTTTT
J gene: TRBJ1-4
clone size: few
D gene: TRBD1
V gene: TRBV6-5

CDR3 protein: CASSAGSSYNEQFF
CDR3 DNA: TGTGCCAGTAGTGCAGGGAGCTCCTACAATGAGCAGTTCTTC
J gene: TRBJ2-1
clone size: many
D gene: .
V gene: TRBV2

CDR3 protein: CASSPTSGTGLYEQYF
CDR3 DNA: TGCGCCAGCAGCCCCACCTCTGGGACAGGGCTCTACGAGCAGTACTTC
J gene: TRBJ2-7
clone size: few
D gene: TRBD1
V gene: TRBV4-1

CDR3 protein: CSKQDPIQETQYF
CDR3 DNA: TGCAGCAAACAGGACCCGATTCAAGAGACCCAGTACTTC
J gene: TRBJ2-5
clone size: many
D gene: .
V gene: TRBV29-1

CDR3 protein: CSAPLAGGPLRTDTQYF
CDR3 DNA: TGCAGTGCTCCTCTAGCGGGGGGGCCTCTTCGCACAGATACGCAGTATTTT
J gene: TRBJ2-3
clone size: .
D gene: TRBD2
V gene: TRBV20-1

CDR3 protein: CASSPTRYNEQFF
CDR3 DNA: TGTGCCAGCAGCCCGACTAGATACAATGAGCAGTTCTTC
J gene: TRBJ2-1
clone size: many
D gene: .
V gene: TRBV6-5

CDR3 protein: CASRGFGKDNSYEQYF
CDR3 DNA: TGTGCCAGCAGGGGGTTTGGCAAGGACAATTCCTACGAGCAGTACTTC
J gene: TRBJ2-7
clone size: many
D gene: .
V gene: TRBV27

CDR3 protein: CASSLSGLAGEQFF
CDR3 DNA: TGTGCCAGCAGCTTATCGGGACTAGCGGGTGAGCAGTTCTTC
J gene: TRBJ2-1
clone size: .
D gene: TRBD2
V gene: TRBV11-2

CDR3 protein: CAWSVGQNTEAFF
CDR3 DNA: TGTGCCTGGAGTGTAGGACAGAACACTGAAGCTTTCTTT
J gene: TRBJ1-1
clone size: few
D gene: .
V gene: TRBV30

CDR3 protein: CASSAGQIADEQYF
CDR3 DNA: TGCGCCAGCAGCGCCGGACAGATTGCGGACGAGCAGTACTTC
J gene: TRBJ2-7
clone size: few
D gene: .
V gene: TRBV5-1

CDR3 protein: CASSLDGGLHGFF
CDR3 DNA: TGTGCCAGCAGCTTAGACGGGGGCCTGCATGGGTTCTTC
J gene: TRBJ2-1
clone size: few
D gene: .
V gene: TRBV7-2

CDR3 protein: CASSLSVAQSTDTQYF
CDR3 DNA: TGTGCCAGCAGCTTAAGCGTGGCCCAGAGCACAGATACGCAGTATTTT
J gene: TRBJ2-3
clone size: .
D gene: .
V gene: TRBV7-9

CDR3 protein: CASSFGTSGAYEQYF
CDR3 DNA: TGTGCCAGCAGTTTCGGGACTAGCGGGGCCTACGAGCAGTACTTC
J gene: TRBJ2-7
clone size: .
D gene: TRBD2
V gene: TRBV14

CDR3 protein: CASGHWGTGELFF
CDR3 DNA: TGTGCTAGTGGTCACTGGGGGACCGGGGAGCTGTTTTTT
J gene: TRBJ2-2
clone size: few
D gene: .
V gene: TRBV12-5

CDR3 protein: CSARERQVLKLGEAFF
CDR3 DNA: TGCAGTGCTAGAGAGAGACAGGTATTGAAGTTGGGTGAAGCTTTCTTT
J gene: TRBJ1-1
clone size: few
D gene: .
V gene: TRBV20-1

CDR3 protein: CASSPARATSGDPEQFF
CDR3 DNA: TGTGCCAGCAGCCCCGCTCGGGCGACTAGCGGGGACCCAGAGCAGTTCTTC
J gene: TRBJ2-1
clone size: .
D gene: .
V gene: TRBV21-1

CDR3 protein: CSAETDQSYEQYF
CDR3 DNA: TGCAGTGCAGAGACAGATCAGTCTTACGAGCAGTACTTC
J gene: TRBJ2-7
clone size: few
D gene: .
V gene: TRBV20-1

CDR3 protein: CASSHREKLFF
CDR3 DNA: TGTGCCAGCAGCCACCGTGAAAAACTGTTTTTT
J gene: TRBJ1-4
clone size: .
D gene: .
V gene: TRBV14

CDR3 protein: CASSVGQTATNEKLFF
CDR3 DNA: TGTGCCAGCAGCGTGGGACAGACAGCAACTAATGAAAAACTGTTTTTT
J gene: TRBJ1-4
clone size: .
D gene: TRBD1
V gene: TRBV5-4

CDR3 protein: CSVEDGRRREAFF
CDR3 DNA: TGCAGCGTTGAAGATGGGAGACGCCGTGAAGCTTTCTTT
J gene: TRBJ1-1
clone size: few
D gene: .
V gene: TRBV29-1

CDR3 protein: CASSLSPGRGEETQYF
CDR3 DNA: TGTGCCAGCAGCTTATCCCCCGGGAGGGGGGAAGAGACCCAGTACTTC
J gene: TRBJ2-5
clone size: many
D gene: TRBD2
V gene: TRBV11-3

CDR3 protein: CASSVIQGNEAFF
CDR3 DNA: TGTGCCAGCAGCGTGATACAGGGTAATGAAGCTTTCTTT
J gene: TRBJ1-1
clone size: few
D gene: .
V gene: TRBV9

CDR3 protein: CASRTTTVGELYGYTF
CDR3 DNA: TGTGCCAGCAGAACCACTACAGTGGGAGAGCTCTATGGCTACACCTTC
J gene: TRBJ1-2
clone size: few
D gene: .
V gene: TRBV6-1

CDR3 protein: CASSLSRDIQETQYF
CDR3 DNA: TGTGCCAGCAGCTTATCTCGGGACATTCAAGAGACCCAGTACTTC
J gene: TRBJ2-5
clone size: once
D gene: .
V gene: TRBV7-3

CDR3 protein: CASSPRQGGAGANVLTF
CDR3 DNA: TGCGCCAGCAGCCCCCGCCAGGGGGGAGCTGGGGCCAACGTCCTGACTTTC
J gene: TRBJ2-6
clone size: few
D gene: .
V gene: TRBV5-1

CDR3 protein: CASSLPWGSYNEQFF
CDR3 DNA: TGTGCCAGCAGCCTCCCCTGGGGCTCCTACAATGAGCAGTTCTTC
J gene: TRBJ2-1
clone size: .
D gene: .
V gene: TRBV11-2

CDR3 protein: CASTPRSGRKNIQYF
CDR3 DNA: TGTGCCAGCACCCCACGTTCAGGGAGAAAAAACATTCAGTACTTC
J gene: TRBJ2-4
clone size: few
D gene: .
V gene: TRBV27

CDR3 protein: CASSYRKNQPQHF
CDR3 DNA: TGTGCCAGCAGTTACCGCAAAAATCAGCCCCAGCATTTT
J gene: TRBJ1-5
clone size: .
D gene: .
V gene: TRBV6-2/TRBV6-3

CDR3 protein: CASSTAATDTQYF
CDR3 DNA: TGTGCCAGTAGTACGGCAGCCACAGATACGCAGTATTTT
J gene: TRBJ2-3
clone size: .
D gene: .
V gene: TRBV19

CDR3 protein: CASSPYPGQSEETQYF
CDR3 DNA: TGTGCCAGCAGCCCGTACCCGGGACAGTCGGAGGAGACCCAGTACTTC
J gene: TRBJ2-5
clone size: .
D gene: TRBD1
V gene: TRBV5-4

CDR3 protein: CASSQDRAAVYNEQFF
CDR3 DNA: TGCGCCAGCAGCCAAGATCGAGCGGCCGTCTACAATGAGCAGTTCTTC
J gene: TRBJ2-1
clone size: few
D gene: .
V gene: TRBV4-1

CDR3 protein: CASSFTGVRGTGELFF
CDR3 DNA: TGTGCCAGCAGCTTCACGGGAGTGCGGGGCACCGGGGAGCTGTTTTTT
J gene: TRBJ2-2
clone size: .
D gene: .
V gene: TRBV5-5

CDR3 protein: CASSESGLVNEQLF
CDR3 DNA: TGTGCCAGCAGTGAGTCCGGACTAGTCAATGAGCAGCTCTTC
J gene: TRBJ2-1
clone size: .
D gene: TRBD2
V gene: TRBV6-4

CDR3 protein: CSVEEQGITYEQYF
CDR3 DNA: TGCAGCGTTGAAGAACAGGGGATCACCTACGAGCAGTACTTC
J gene: TRBJ2-7
clone size: few
D gene: TRBD1
V gene: TRBV29-1

CDR3 protein: CASSSGGLRDSPLHF
CDR3 DNA: TGTGCCAGCAGTAGCGGGGGGCTTCGCGATTCACCCCTCCACTTT
J gene: TRBJ1-6
clone size: .
D gene: .
V gene: TRBV6-1

CDR3 protein: CASSLASMDYNEQFF
CDR3 DNA: TGCGCCAGCAGCTTGGCCTCTATGGACTACAATGAGCAGTTCTTC
J gene: TRBJ2-1
clone size: once
D gene: .
V gene: TRBV5-1

CDR3 protein: CASSTGTGVGTGELFF
CDR3 DNA: TGTGCCAGCAGTACAGGGACAGGGGTGGGCACCGGGGAGCTGTTTTTT
J gene: TRBJ2-2
clone size: few
D gene: TRBD1
V gene: TRBV6-5